The 5 T cell receptor beta chains given below trace back to one sample, sequenced in a study of blood T cell repertoires in COVID-19. Method: immunoSEQ multiplex PCR; TCRdb's copy keeps in-frame clones and lacks some. The sample holds more than 150,000 clones, 70% to 80% seen once. Sequencing was performed on peripheral blood. All receptors derive from a man over 45 who had recovered from COVID-19.

This chain joins TRBV4-2 and TRBJ2-7; TRBD2 might be the D (6 bases). CDR3 size: 15 residues. The germline CDR1 and CDR2 sequences are LGHNA and YNFKEQ. Trimming cost V 3 bases and J 2 bases, with 14 bases left between them. This CDR3 is CASSHLRENAYEQYF. In nucleotides, the CDR3 is TGTGCCAGCAGCCATTTACGGGAGAATGCCTACGAGCAGTACTTC.

This clone appeared a few times. The rearrangement uses TRBV25-1 and TRBJ1-5; no firm D call. The ends were cut back, 1 base at V and 9 bases at J, with 13 bases in the middle. The CDR3 covers 14 residues. CDR1 is MGHDK and CDR2 is SYGVNS in the germline V gene. The CDR3 region is CASSEFQALRPQHF. The CDR3, as DNA: TGTGCCAGCAGTGAATTTCAGGCCCTGCGGCCCCAGCATTTT.

The chain is built from TRBV5-4 and TRBJ2-1; possible D gene TRBD2, 6 bases. This CDR3 is built from 16 residues. In germline, CDR1 is SGHNT, CDR2 YYREEE (reference sequence). Trimming removed 4 bases from V and 12 bases from J, with 26 bases in between. The CDR3: CASSLYQPSAAGRQFF. Here the CDR3 DNA reads TGTGCCAGCAGCCTCTACCAACCCTCGGCCGCGGGAAGGCAGTTCTTC.

The chain carries TRBV5-1 and TRBJ2-2; D may be TRBD1 (6 bases). From germline, CDR1 is SGHRS and CDR2 YFSETQ. The CDR3 loop spans 15 amino acids. With 4 bases removed from V and 1 base from J, the gap between germline ends came to 11 bases. The CDR3 sequence: CASSPWGQNTGELFF. CDR3 nucleotide sequence: TGCGCCAGCAGCCCGTGGGGACAGAACACCGGGGAGCTGTTTTTT.

The chain carries TRBV3-1 (or the pseudogene TRBV3-2) and TRBJ2-3; D gene ambiguous. Germline values: CDR1 LGHDT, CDR2 YNNKEL (reference sequence). Deletions cut 0 bases from V and 4 bases from J, with 5 bases between. The CDR3 extends over 13 amino acids. The CDR3 protein is CASSQDPADTQYF. As DNA, the CDR3 is TGTGCCAGCAGCCAAGATCCGGCAGATACGCAGTATTTT.